The present T cell receptor (beta chain) was sequenced within a study of blood T cell repertoires in COVID-19. Study at large: Acute-phase and convalescent COVID-19 samples originated in the United States, Italy and Spain.

Original analysis: How many nucleated cells were present was estimated from reference gene primer amplification. Using immunoSEQ multiplex PCR, the repertoire was profiled, and TCRdb retains in-frame clones only, with some absent. V and J calls and clone size are as listed in that table; D and trimming were resolved from the DNA. The table lists about 190,000 clones, around 90% of them singletons. CDR3 size: 16 residues. V lost 4 bases and J lost 3, with 16 bases in between. Germline loops: CDR1 MNHNY, CDR2 SVGAGI (reference sequence). This TCR derives from a middle-aged man with acute or convalescent COVID-19. The chain joins TRBV6-6 to TRBJ2-4, with a tentative D call TRBD2 (6 bases). Sequenced sample: peripheral blood. The CDR3 loop reads CASSWAAAGNKNIQYF. The CDR3, as DNA: TGTGCCAGCAGTTGGGCGGCGGCGGGGAACAAAAACATTCAGTACTTC.